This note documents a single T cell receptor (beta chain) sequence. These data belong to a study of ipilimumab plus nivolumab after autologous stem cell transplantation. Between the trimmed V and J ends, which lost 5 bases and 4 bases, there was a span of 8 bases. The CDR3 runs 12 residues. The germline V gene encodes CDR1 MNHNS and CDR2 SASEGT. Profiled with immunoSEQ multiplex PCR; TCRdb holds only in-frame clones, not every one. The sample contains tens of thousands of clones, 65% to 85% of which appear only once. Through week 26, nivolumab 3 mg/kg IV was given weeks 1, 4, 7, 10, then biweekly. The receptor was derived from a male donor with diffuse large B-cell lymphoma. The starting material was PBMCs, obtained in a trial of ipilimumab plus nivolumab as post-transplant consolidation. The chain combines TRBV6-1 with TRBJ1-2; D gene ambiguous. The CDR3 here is CASSNKIYGYTF. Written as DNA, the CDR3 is TGTGCCAGCAGTAACAAAATCTATGGCTACACCTTC.